This T cell receptor (beta chain) is drawn from a study of patients and donors after allogeneic stem cell transplantation. CDR3 length: 13 amino acids. The germline CDR1 and CDR2 sequences are SQVTM and ANQGSEA. Trimming pared 7 bases from V and 5 bases from J, leaving 15 bases between. This clonotype was counted between two and nine times. One entry per CDR3 protein, called by TCRdb with MiXCR from the RT-PCR reads. The sample yields over 130,000 distinct CDR3 sequences, about two fifths seen once. The TCR sequence derives from a human donor who was either an allogeneic HSCT recipient or a stem cell or donor lymphocyte infusion donor (not recorded which). It is not recorded whose cells these are; they may come from a transplant donor. The J gene is TRBJ1-5, the V gene TRBV29-1, with D hard to call. The sequenced sample consisted of blood, either unsorted or a sorted T cell fraction (not recorded which). The CDR3 protein is CSAGWSKDQPQHF. CDR3 in DNA: TGCAGCGCCGGCTGGTCCAAGGATCAGCCCCAGCATTTT.